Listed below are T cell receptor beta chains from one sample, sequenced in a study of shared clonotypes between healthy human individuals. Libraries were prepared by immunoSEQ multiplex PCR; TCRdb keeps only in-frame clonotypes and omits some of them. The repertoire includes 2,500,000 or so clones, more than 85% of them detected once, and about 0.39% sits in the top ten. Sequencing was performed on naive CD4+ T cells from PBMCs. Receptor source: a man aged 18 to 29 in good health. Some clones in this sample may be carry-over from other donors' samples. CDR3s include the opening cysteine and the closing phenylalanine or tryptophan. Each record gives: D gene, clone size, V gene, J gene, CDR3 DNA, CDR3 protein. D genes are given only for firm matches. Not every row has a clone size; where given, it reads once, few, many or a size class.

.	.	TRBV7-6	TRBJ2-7	TGTGCCAGCAGCTTAGGACGACCGAATAACTACGAGCAGTACTTC	CASSLGRPNNYEQYF
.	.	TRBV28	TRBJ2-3	TGTGCCAGCAGTTGGAATCGGCCCAATAAGGAGGATTTT	CASSWNRPNKEDF
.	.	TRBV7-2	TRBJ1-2	TGTGCCAGCAGCCCACAAAGGACGGTTAACTATGGCTACACCTTC	CASSPQRTVNYGYTF
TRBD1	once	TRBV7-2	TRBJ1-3	TGTGCCACCACCGGGGGAAAACAGGGGACTGGAAACACCATATATTTT	CATTGGKQGTGNTIYF
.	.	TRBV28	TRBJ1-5	TGTGCCAGCAGTGTAAATCAGCCCCAGCATTTT	CASSVNQPQHF
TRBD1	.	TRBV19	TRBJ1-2	TGTGCCAGTAGTATGACAGGGAGGAATGGCTACACCTTC	CASSMTGRNGYTF
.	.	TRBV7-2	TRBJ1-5	TGTGCCAGCAGCTTGGGCCAGGGCAGCAATCAGCCCCAGCATTTT	CASSLGQGSNQPQHF
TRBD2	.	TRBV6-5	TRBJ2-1	TGTGCCAGCAGCCGGACTAGCGGGAGCGAGCAGTTCTTC	CASSRTSGSEQFF
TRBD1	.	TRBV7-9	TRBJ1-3	TGTGCCAGCAGCTGGACCGGGACAGATAATGGAAACACCATATATTTT	CASSWTGTDNGNTIYF
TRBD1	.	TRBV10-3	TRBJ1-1	TGTGCCATCAGTGGTTCAGGGGGAGACACTGAAGCTTTCTTT	CAISGSGGDTEAFF
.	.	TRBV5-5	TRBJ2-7	TGTGCCAGCAGCTTGGGAGGTAGTGCTATCTACGAGCAGTACTTC	CASSLGGSAIYEQYF
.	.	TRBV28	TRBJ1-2	TGTGCCAGCAGTTTTAGGGCTGGCCATGGCTACACCTTC	CASSFRAGHGYTF
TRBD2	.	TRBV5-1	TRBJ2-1	TGCGCCAGCAGCTTTATGGTAGCGGGAGAAAATGAGCAGTTCTTC	CASSFMVAGENEQFF
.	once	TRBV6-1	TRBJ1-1	TGTGCCAGCAGTGAATTTGGGGCCGTTGAAGCTTTCTTT	CASSEFGAVEAFF
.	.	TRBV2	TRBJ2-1	TGTGCCAGCAGAGTAGCCCCGTCCCTTTACAATGAGCAGTTCTTC	CASRVAPSLYNEQFF
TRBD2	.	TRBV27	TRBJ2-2	TGTGCCAGCAGTAAAGCGGGAGGGTACTTGAACACCGGGGAGCTGTTTTTT	CASSKAGGYLNTGELFF
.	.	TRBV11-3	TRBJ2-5	TGTGCCAGCAGCTTAGGCCAGCAAGAGACCCAGTACTTC	CASSLGQQETQYF
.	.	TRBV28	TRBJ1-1	TGTGCCAGCATCATGGGGGGGGCGCGTAAGTGGAGTTCTGAAGCTTTCTTT	CASIMGGARKWSSEAFF
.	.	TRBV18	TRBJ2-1	TGTGCCAGCCTACCCGACAGGACTCGACTCTTTAGTGAGCAGTTCTTC	CASLPDRTRLFSEQFF
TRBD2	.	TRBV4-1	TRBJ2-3	TGCGCCAGCAGCCAAGTCGGGAGGGCCACAGATACGCAGTATTTT	CASSQVGRATDTQYF
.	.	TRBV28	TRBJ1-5	TGTGCCAGCAGCCCCTGGGGATTGCGGCCTCCGAGGAGCAATCAGCCCCAGCATTTT	CASSPWGLRPPRSNQPQHF
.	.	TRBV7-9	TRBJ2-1	TGTGCCAGCAGCTTAATATCAGGGGTTGGTGAGCAGTTCTTC	CASSLISGVGEQFF
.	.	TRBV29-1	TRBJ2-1	TGCAGCGCTAAGACCCAGTCCTACAATGAGCAGTTCTTC	CSAKTQSYNEQFF
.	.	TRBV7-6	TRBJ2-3	TGTGCCAGCAGCACCCAGCTCTTGGCCAGCAAAGAAAGCACAGATACGCAGTATTTT	CASSTQLLASKESTDTQYF
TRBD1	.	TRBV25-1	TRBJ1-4	TGTGCCAGCAGTAAGCCGGGACAGGGTTTTGTAAAACTGTTTTTT	CASSKPGQGFVKLFF
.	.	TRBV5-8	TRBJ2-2	TGTGCCAGCACCGCTCAGACCCTCACCGGGGAGCTGTTTTTT	CASTAQTLTGELFF
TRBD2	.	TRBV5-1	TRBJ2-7	TGCGCCAGCAGCTCACTAGCGGCTTCCTACGAGCAGTACTTC	CASSSLAASYEQYF
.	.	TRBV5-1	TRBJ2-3	TGCGCCAGCAGCTTGGGGGGGTCAGATACGCAGTATTTT	CASSLGGSDTQYF
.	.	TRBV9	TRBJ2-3	TGTGCCAGCAGCGTATGGCACAGGGCTGATACGCAGTATTTT	CASSVWHRADTQYF
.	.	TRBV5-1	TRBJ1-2	TGCGCCAGCAGAAAGCCCATCGGGACGGTTATTGATGGCTACACCTTC	CASRKPIGTVIDGYTF
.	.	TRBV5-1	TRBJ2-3	TGCGCCAGCAGCTTACGGCGGGAAGATACGCAGTATTTT	CASSLRREDTQYF
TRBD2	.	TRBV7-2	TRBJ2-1	TGTGCCAGCAGCTTAGGGGAGGGAGGGCCCAATGAGCAGTTCTTC	CASSLGEGGPNEQFF
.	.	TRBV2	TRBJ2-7	TGTGCCAGCAGTGAAGGCGGCGCCTCCCTCTACGAGCAGTACTTC	CASSEGGASLYEQYF